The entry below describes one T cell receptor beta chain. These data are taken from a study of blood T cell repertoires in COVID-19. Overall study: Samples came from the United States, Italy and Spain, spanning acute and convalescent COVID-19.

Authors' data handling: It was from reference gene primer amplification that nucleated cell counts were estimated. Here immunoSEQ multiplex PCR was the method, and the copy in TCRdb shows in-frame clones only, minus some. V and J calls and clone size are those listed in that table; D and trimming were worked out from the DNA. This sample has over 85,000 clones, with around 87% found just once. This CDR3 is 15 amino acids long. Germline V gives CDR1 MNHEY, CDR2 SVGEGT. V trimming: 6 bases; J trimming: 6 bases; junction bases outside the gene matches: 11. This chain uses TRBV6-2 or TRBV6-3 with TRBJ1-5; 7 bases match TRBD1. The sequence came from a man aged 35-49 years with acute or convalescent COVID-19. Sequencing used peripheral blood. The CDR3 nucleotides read TGTGCCAGCAGCTCGCTTGACAGGGTTAGTCAGCCCCAGCATTTT. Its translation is CASSSLDRVSQPQHF.